These T cell receptor beta chains were read from a single sample in a study of blood T cell repertoires in COVID-19. The protocol was immunoSEQ multiplex PCR, while the TCRdb copy is restricted to in-frame clones and leaves out a portion. In the table there are some 220,000 clones, roughly four fifths of which are singletons. The sample consisted of PBMCs or T cells enriched from blood (not recorded which). The receptors derive from a middle-aged woman with acute COVID-19. The CDR3 runs from the conserved cysteine through the conserved F or W.

cdr3_aa j_call v_call
CASSLARGSTTEAFF TRBJ1-1 TRBV11-1
CASREDRGRADTQYF TRBJ2-3 TRBV28
CASSYDSGVIAYEQYF TRBJ2-7 TRBV14
CSASSRQENEKLFF TRBJ1-4 TRBV20-1
CASSVRGINNEQFF TRBJ2-1 TRBV9
CSVVLGVTEAFF TRBJ1-1 TRBV29-1
CASSSGQGYGYTF TRBJ1-2 TRBV5-4
CASSWGQGFYEQYF TRBJ2-7 TRBV5-1
CASSPAGWADAGANVLTF TRBJ2-6 TRBV18
CASSVTRSEQYF TRBJ2-7 TRBV12-3/TRBV12-4
CASRPQAGSPYEQYF TRBJ2-7 TRBV6-5
CASSYLQEEKLFF TRBJ1-4 TRBV13
CASSNGYYNEQFF TRBJ2-1 TRBV27
CASSFVGFGGYTF TRBJ1-2 TRBV7-2
CASTRGREYEQYF TRBJ2-7 TRBV7-8
CASSLAVDRVHGYTF TRBJ1-2 TRBV7-9
CASSQAASGSFYEQYF TRBJ2-7 TRBV4-1
CASSLVGGDRSYEQYF TRBJ2-7 TRBV11-2
CASSLGTEYEQYF TRBJ2-7 TRBV28
CASSPRLAGVNEQFF TRBJ2-1 TRBV11-2
CASSIDRANYGYTF TRBJ1-2 TRBV19
CASSSLAGGMDEQFF TRBJ2-1 TRBV6-6
CATSDLPDRGRSYEQYF TRBJ2-7 TRBV24-1
CAISGEGPDYGYTF TRBJ1-2 TRBV10-3
CSVELSNYGYTF TRBJ1-2 TRBV29-1
CASKGLVGETQYF TRBJ2-5 TRBV27
CASSLQGPNQPQHF TRBJ1-5 TRBV7-9
CASKGQPNQPQHF TRBJ1-5 TRBV19
CASSPGLNEQFF TRBJ2-1 TRBV5-1
CASSRATGNGEKLFF TRBJ1-4 TRBV5-1
CASTLRSNEQFF TRBJ2-1 TRBV5-1
CASSVSGRGYTEAFF TRBJ1-1 TRBV2
CASSQEKDRGSYEQYF TRBJ2-7 TRBV4-2
CASSQGRRRGHNSGNTIYF TRBJ1-3 TRBV23-1
CASSLHRVPGDEQYF TRBJ2-7 TRBV11-2
CASSRGRNTGELFF TRBJ2-2 TRBV19
CATSDRRGGRYNEQFF TRBJ2-1 TRBV24-1
CASSPQWGEETQYF TRBJ2-5 TRBV18
CATSDYRGEKLFF TRBJ1-4 TRBV24-1
CASSPALRLHYTF TRBJ1-2 TRBV4-3
CASSFLETQYF TRBJ2-5 TRBV28
CSASKPGLYNEQFF TRBJ2-1 TRBV20-1
CASSRRGGVDPYEQYF TRBJ2-7 TRBV6-6
CASSAYRGTNEKLFF TRBJ1-4 TRBV5-1
CSVARDRYQPQHF TRBJ1-5 TRBV29-1
CASRGVVDTQYF TRBJ2-3 TRBV5-1
CASRTGLTNEKLFF TRBJ1-4 TRBV6-5
CSGGGRTGLETQYF TRBJ2-5 TRBV29-1
CASSPTTGGSNQPQHF TRBJ1-5 TRBV7-9
CASSGLNEQFF TRBJ2-1 TRBV2
CASSQSAGNEQFF TRBJ2-1 TRBV19
CASSRGASGSGVGELFF TRBJ2-2 TRBV3-1/TRBV3-2
CAISDRGQGQPQHF TRBJ1-5 TRBV10-3